Shown below are 32 T cell receptor beta chains from a single sample sequenced in a study of blood T cells in healthy people across ages. PCR was performed a second time for roughly 7 to 11 cycles using a sample-barcoded 5' primer and a J-beta primer mix. TCRdb recomputed calls from the 5' RACE reads with MiXCR, one row per CDR3 protein. Here the sample spans hundreds of thousands of distinct CDR3 sequences, over 40% being singletons. The source material was blood. The origin of the receptors is a woman of 80 years or more in good health.

This clonotype showed up many times. The chain couples TRBV3-1 to TRBJ2-1; 8 positions agree with TRBD1. V shed 3 bases and J 4 bases; nucleotides not matched to a gene: 8. The CDR3 is 16 residues long. Germline CDR1 is LGHDT and CDR2 is YNNKEL (reference sequence). The CDR3 nucleotides read TGTGCCAGCAGCCAGACTCCAGGGGGCTCGTACAATGAGCAGTTCTTC. Residues: CASSQTPGGSYNEQFF.

The rearrangement links TRBV20-1 to TRBJ2-7; 10 bases align to TRBD1. J was trimmed by 0 bases and V by 4 bases; bases with no gene match: 6. The CDR3 totals 15 residues. Germline V lookup: CDR1 DFQATT, CDR2 SNEGSKA (reference sequence). The CDR3 sequence is CSATSGTGDSYEQYF. As DNA, the CDR3 is TGCAGTGCTACCTCCGGGACAGGGGACTCCTACGAGCAGTACTTC.

The chain uses TRBV24-1 and TRBJ1-2; D remains ambiguous. The CDR3 is 14 residues long. CDR1 is KGHDR and CDR2 is SFDVKD in the germline V gene. V lost 3 bases to trimming and J lost 4 bases, with 11 bases between them. The CDR3 region has the DNA TGTGCCACCAGTGATCCGGACGGACTCTATGGCTACACCTTC. Its translation: CATSDPDGLYGYTF.

This clonotype was found many times. The chain recombines TRBV5-1 with TRBJ2-3; D gene uncertain. Germline CDR1 reads SGHRS; CDR2 reads YFSETQ. V was trimmed by 4 bases and J by 0 bases, leaving 9 bases between them. CDR3 size: 14 residues. DNA of the CDR3: TGCGCCAGCAGCCGGCTGGCTAGCACAGATACGCAGTATTTT. Protein: CASSRLASTDTQYF.

This clonotype was seen at least ten times. V is TRBV2 and J is TRBJ2-5, with 15 bases fitting TRBD2. This CDR3 contains 15 residues. J lost 6 bases, V lost 8 bases, and 7 bases had no gene match. In germline, CDR1 is SNHLY, CDR2 FYNNEI. The DNA for the CDR3 is TGTGCCAGCGGGGGGACTAGCGGGAGGACAAAGACCCAGTACTTC. Translated, it gives CASGGTSGRTKTQYF.

This chain uses TRBV27 with TRBJ1-2; D perhaps matches TRBD1 (6 bases). The CDR3 covers 14 residues. Trimming left V 7 bases short and J 1 base short, with 13 bases between. The germline V gene encodes CDR1 MNHEY and CDR2 SMNVEV (reference sequence). The CDR3 spells CASNPGHLNYGYTF. In nucleotides, the CDR3 is TGTGCCAGCAACCCGGGACACCTTAACTATGGCTACACCTTC.

V is TRBV25-1 and J is TRBJ1-1; D possibly corresponds to TRBD1 (5 bases). Per the germline V gene, CDR1 is MGHDK and CDR2 is SYGVNS. This CDR3 spans 13 amino acids. V lost 10 bases and J lost 5, with 17 bases in between. In DNA, the CDR3 is TGTGCCACCTCAGGGCGGGAGAGAACTGAAGCTTTCTTT. This translates into CATSGRERTEAFF.

This clonotype has a single count. A much larger clone is a single base away; this may be a read error. The chain uses TRBV28 and TRBJ2-1, with 9 nucleotides matching TRBD1. The DNA end lines up better with TRBJ2-7; the J call may be wrong. The CDR3 spans 22 residues. Germline values: CDR1 MDHEN, CDR2 SYDVKM. CDR3 nucleotides: TGTGCCAGCAGTGGGGTACCCGGGACAGGGACGTTCGATACCAGCTCCTACAATGAGCAGTACTTC. It specifies CASSGVPGTGTFDTSSYNEQYF.

The chain is built from TRBV30 and TRBJ1-2, with no clear D. This CDR3 is 13 amino acids long. Germline V CDR1 and CDR2: GTSNPN, SVGIG (reference sequence). V was cut by 0 bases and J by 3 bases, with 8 bases left in between. Written as DNA, the CDR3 is TGTGCCTGGAGTGTACAAACAGACTATGGCTACACCTTC. It yields the protein CAWSVQTDYGYTF.

Ten or more counts support this clonotype. The V call is TRBV14, the J call TRBJ2-1; D not resolved. CDR3 length: 13 residues. Germline V lookup: CDR1 SGHDN, CDR2 FVKESK. V dropped 4 bases and J dropped 9 bases, with 13 bases sitting between them. The CDR3 nucleotides are TGTGCCAGCAGCCTCTGGACCACGGGTGAGCAGTTCTTC. Translating gives CASSLWTTGEQFF.

To note about this clonotype: A much larger clone is a single base away; this may be a read error. This chain uses TRBV29-1 with TRBJ2-1; TRBD2 agrees at 7 bases. The length of the CDR3 is 13 residues. Trimming cost V 7 bases and J 5 bases; bases outside gene matches: 8. Germline V CDR1 and CDR2: SQVTM, ANQGSEA. The CDR3, as DNA: TGCAGCGGGTCCCTCCGGGAGGACAATGAGCAGTTCTTC. This translates into CSGSLREDNEQFF.

V usage is TRBV29-1 and J usage is TRBJ2-1; 9 bases agree with TRBD1. The V gene end was trimmed by 3 bases and the J gene end by 9 bases; junction bases not matched to a gene: 12. The germline gives CDR1 SQVTM, CDR2 ANQGSEA. The CDR3 runs 15 residues. The CDR3 sequence is CSVDTGTGTTGEQFF. The CDR3 DNA sequence: TGCAGCGTTGATACCGGGACAGGGACCACGGGTGAGCAGTTCTTC.

This clonotype was observed a few times. The V call is TRBV20-1, the J call TRBJ2-2, with 16 bases aligning to TRBD2. With V trimmed by 6 bases and J by 2 bases, 6 bases remained unmatched. Germline CDR1 and CDR2: DFQATT and SNEGSKA (reference sequence). The length of the CDR3 is 17 residues. CDR3 residues: CSAQGTSGRANTGELFF. CDR3 nucleotides: TGCAGTGCGCAGGGGACTAGCGGGAGGGCCAACACCGGGGAGCTGTTTTTT.

This clonotype was counted a few times. A much larger clone lies a single base off, so this may be a read error. The chain has TRBV27 and TRBJ2-5, with 9 bases that match TRBD2. Germline-derived CDR1 and CDR2 are MNHEY and SMNVEV (reference sequence). CDR3 size: 13 residues. The CDR3 nucleotides read TGTGCCAGCAGCCTAGCGGGACAAGAGACCCAGTGCTTC. This codes for CASSLAGQETQCF.

The chain employs TRBV27 and TRBJ2-3; possibly TRBD2 for D (7 bases). In germline, CDR1 is MNHEY, CDR2 SMNVEV (reference sequence). Trimming left V 11 bases short and J 2 bases short, with 23 bases between. CDR3 length: 16 amino acids. The CDR3 DNA sequence: TGTGCCGGCACTCCCCCCGGGCGGGGGCCCACAGATACGCAGTATTTT. Its translation is CAGTPPGRGPTDTQYF.

The chain's CDR3 is CASGSPRGSYNEQYF. The CDR3 DNA is TGTGCCAGCGGTTCCCCTAGGGGGAGTTACAATGAGCAGTACTTC. The genes are TRBV6-1 and TRBJ2-5, with D tentatively TRBD1 (6 bases). V lost 8 bases to trimming and J lost 11 bases, with 27 bases between them. The V gene's germline CDR1 is MNHNS and CDR2 SASEGT. This CDR3 region has 15 residues.

As regards this clonotype: Since the CDR3 does not end with the conserved phenylalanine or tryptophan, this likely comes from a read error. The chain links TRBV4-2 to TRBJ2-2; 7 nucleotides agree with TRBD1. Losses at the gene ends were 1 base for V and 4 bases for J; bases not matched to a gene: 6. Germline CDR1 is LGHNA and CDR2 is YNFKEQ. The CDR3 spans 16 residues. The CDR3 DNA sequence: TGTGCCAGCAGCCAAGTAAGGGGGCAGAGCACCGGGGAGCTGTTTTTA. Its translation: CASSQVRGQSTGELFL.

The rearrangement joins TRBV20-1 to TRBJ2-5; D remains ambiguous. The V gene lost 5 bases and the J gene lost 1 base, with 8 bases spanning the gap. Germline lookup yields CDR1 DFQATT and CDR2 SNEGSKA (reference sequence). CDR3 length: 12 residues. This CDR3 is CSAALGQETQYF. Here the CDR3 DNA reads TGCAGTGCTGCCTTGGGCCAAGAGACCCAGTACTTC.

The V call is TRBV5-1, the J call TRBJ2-7; D is unclear. The CDR3 runs 16 residues. V was cut by 0 bases and J by 10 bases, with 23 bases left in between. The V gene's germline CDR1 is SGHRS and CDR2 YFSETQ. The DNA of the CDR3 is TGCGCCAGCAGCTTGGTGACACTCCGGCTGGCTACGACTCAGTACTTC. Residues: CASSLVTLRLATTQYF.

This clonotype was recorded many times. This rearrangement joins TRBV2 to TRBJ2-1; no definite D call. In germline, CDR1 is SNHLY, CDR2 FYNNEI. The CDR3 has 14 amino acids. With 7 bases removed from V and 3 bases from J, the gap between germline ends came to 13 bases. The DNA for the CDR3 is TGTGCCAGCAACCAGTACTTACTCTACAATGAGCAGTTCTTC. Encoded protein: CASNQYLLYNEQFF.

The genes are TRBV20-1 and TRBJ2-6; tentatively, D is TRBD2 (6 bases). Trimming took 3 bases from V and 0 from J, leaving 12 bases between them. The CDR3 totals 16 residues. Germline loops: CDR1 DFQATT, CDR2 SNEGSKA (reference sequence). This CDR3 reads CSASIGEVSGANVLTF. The CDR3 coding sequence is TGCAGTGCTAGTATAGGGGAGGTCTCTGGGGCCAACGTCCTGACTTTC.

This clonotype turned up a few times. The chain carries TRBV7-9 and TRBJ2-1; 10 bases line up with TRBD2. The germline CDR1 and CDR2 sequences are SEHNR and FQNEAQ (reference sequence). CDR3 size: 19 residues. The trim removed 5 bases at V and 4 bases at J, leaving 17 bases unmatched. CDR3 sequence: CASSGTVGGSSGRYNEQFF. CDR3 sequence (DNA): TGTGCCAGCAGCGGGACAGTCGGGGGGTCTAGCGGGAGATACAATGAGCAGTTCTTC.

The chain carries TRBV3-1 and TRBJ2-1; D gene unclear. Germline V gene sequence: CDR1 LGHDT, CDR2 YNNKEL (reference sequence). V was pared by 1 base and J by 13 bases, with 11 bases between. The CDR3 consists of 12 residues. CDR3 nucleotide sequence: TGTGCCAGCAGCCAAGTCGGACCGAGCCAGTTCTTC. It codes for CASSQVGPSQFF.

With regard to this clonotype: A much bigger clone sits one base away, suggesting this may be a read error. The chain has TRBV29-1 and TRBJ2-3; 15 nucleotides match TRBD2. In germline, CDR1 is SQVTM, CDR2 ANQGSEA. CDR3 size: 18 residues. V trimming: 5 bases; J trimming: 5 bases; junction bases outside the gene matches: 14. The chain's CDR3 is CSVLGTSGRTGFEDTQYF. DNA of the CDR3: TGCAGCGTTCTAGGGACTAGCGGGAGGACCGGTTTTGAAGATACGCAGTATTTT.

This clonotype was counted at least ten times. The V gene is TRBV20-1, the J gene TRBJ2-3, with TRBD2 identical over 11 bases. CDR3 length: 15 amino acids. The germline V gene has CDR1 DFQATT and CDR2 SNEGSKA (reference sequence). J lost 5 bases, V lost 4 bases, and 8 bases had no gene match. CDR3 protein: CSANLLAGGEDTQYF. The CDR3 DNA sequence: TGCAGTGCTAACCTCCTAGCGGGGGGAGAAGATACGCAGTATTTT.

The CDR3 region is CASSVEERANYGYTF. CDR3 coding DNA: TGTGCCAGCAGCGTAGAAGAGAGAGCTAACTATGGCTACACCTTC. The chain has TRBV9 and TRBJ1-2; D unclear. The CDR3 contains 15 residues. Germline values: CDR1 SGDLS, CDR2 YYNGEE. Trimming pared 0 bases from V and 0 bases from J, leaving 9 bases between.

This clonotype appeared a single time. The V and J genes are TRBV5-5 and TRBJ2-5, with D uncertain. This CDR3 has 15 amino acids. The V and J ends lost 0 bases and 7 bases respectively, with 16 bases between them. Germline V gene sequence: CDR1 SGHKS, CDR2 YYEKEE (reference sequence). Here the CDR3 reads CASSLVTPSTGTQYF. In DNA form, the CDR3 reads TGTGCCAGCAGCTTGGTTACTCCCTCCACGGGGACCCAGTACTTC.

Of note for this clonotype: At one end the junction does not follow the germline gene, possibly because of a read error. This chain joins TRBV20-1 and TRBJ2-5; D is possibly TRBD1 (6 bases). CDR3 length: 14 residues. Germline-derived CDR1 and CDR2 are DFQATT and SNEGSKA (reference sequence). This chain's CDR3 is CSARGDTSYNEQYF. CDR3 DNA: TGCAGTGCGAGAGGGGACACCTCCTACAATGAGCAGTACTTC.

The CDR3 DNA follows: TGTGCCAGCACTAGCGGGAGTTACACCGGGGAGCTGTTTTTT. This translates into CASTSGSYTGELFF. This chain uses TRBV27 with TRBJ2-2; 10 bases are a match to TRBD2. V trimming: 7 bases; J trimming: 3 bases; junction bases outside the gene matches: 2. The CDR3 is 14 amino acids. Germline CDR1 MNHEY, CDR2 SMNVEV (reference sequence).

The chain joins TRBV18 to TRBJ2-5; D is ambiguous. Trimming stripped 6 bases from V and 2 bases from J, with 16 bases between. CDR1 KGHSH and CDR2 LQKENI come from the germline V gene. There are 15 residues in the CDR3. For the CDR3, the DNA is TGTGCCAGCTCCCCGACTGACCCGGCTCAAGAGACCCAGTACTTC. Encoded protein: CASSPTDPAQETQYF.

This clonotype was seen many times. J is TRBJ2-7 and V is TRBV3-1; 9 bases agree with TRBD2. The germline V gene encodes CDR1 LGHDT and CDR2 YNNKEL (reference sequence). V gave up 3 bases and J gave up 0 bases; unmatched junction bases: 3. The CDR3 loop spans 15 amino acids. The DNA of the CDR3 is TGTGCCAGCAGCCACCTAGCGGGAAGCTCCTACGAGCAGTACTTC. Translating it yields CASSHLAGSSYEQYF.

This clonotype showed up many times. The chain couples TRBV28 to TRBJ2-1, with D uncertain. The germline gives CDR1 MDHEN, CDR2 SYDVKM. The CDR3 contains 12 residues. Trimming removed 3 bases from V and 10 bases from J, with 10 bases in between. The CDR3 spells CASSLNVREQFF. CDR3 sequence (DNA): TGTGCCAGCAGTTTGAATGTGCGAGAGCAGTTCTTC.